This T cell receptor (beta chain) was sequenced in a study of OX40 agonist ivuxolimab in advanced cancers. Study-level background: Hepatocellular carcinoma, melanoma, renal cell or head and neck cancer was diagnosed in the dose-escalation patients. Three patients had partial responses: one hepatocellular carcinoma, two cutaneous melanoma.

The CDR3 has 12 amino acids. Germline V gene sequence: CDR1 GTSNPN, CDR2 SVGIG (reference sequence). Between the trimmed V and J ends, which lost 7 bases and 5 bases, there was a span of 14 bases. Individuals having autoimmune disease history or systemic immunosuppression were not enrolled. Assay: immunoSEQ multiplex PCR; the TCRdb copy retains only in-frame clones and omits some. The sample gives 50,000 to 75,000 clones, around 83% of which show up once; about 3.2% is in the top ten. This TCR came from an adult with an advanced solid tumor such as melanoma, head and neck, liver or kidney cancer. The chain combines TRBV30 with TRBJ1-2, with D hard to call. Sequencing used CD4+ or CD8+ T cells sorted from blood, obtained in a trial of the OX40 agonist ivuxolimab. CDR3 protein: CASPGTSYGYTF. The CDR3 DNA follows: TGTGCCTCGCCGGGAACATCATATGGCTACACCTTC.